Listed here are 27 T cell receptor beta chains from one sample, sequenced in a study of Ad26.COV2.S vaccination and SARS-CoV-2 variants. TCRdb's table, derived via immunoSEQ multiplex PCR, lists solely in-frame clones and lacks some. The table has hundreds of thousands of clones, around 92% seen once. Treatment noted: about 20 received Ad26.COV2.S at low or high dose, single or two shots; several received placebo; per-sample allocation not given. On day 63 after the first injection, vaccine and placebo recipients gave samples. Sequenced here: peripheral blood, sampled in a trial of Ad26.COV2.S vaccine versus placebo. The receptors originated from a person between 18 and 65 years old who received the Ad26.COV2.S COVID-19 vaccine or a placebo.

The rearrangement joins TRBV5-1 to TRBJ1-5, with D hard to call. V gave up 0 bases and J gave up 3 bases, with 4 bases separating them. The length of the CDR3 is 13 residues. CDR1 and CDR2 from the germline V gene are SGHRS and YFSETQ. The CDR3 bases are TGCGCCAGCAGCTTGGAAGTCAATCAGCCCCAGCATTTT. Protein: CASSLEVNQPQHF.

On this clone: The same CDR3 arises from other DNA sequences in this sample as well. This sequence joins TRBV30 and TRBJ1-5; 10 bases map to TRBD1. Germline CDR1 is GTSNPN and CDR2 is SVGIG (reference sequence). The CDR3 has 13 amino acids. Germline trimming cut 5 bases from V and 4 bases from J; bases unmatched to any gene: 2. In nucleotides, the CDR3 is TGTGCCTGGTCGGGACAGGGGAATCAGCCCCAGCATTTT. Its translation is CAWSGQGNQPQHF.

CDR3 coding DNA: TGTGCCAGCAGCTTAGTACGGACTAGCGGACCCTACGAGCAGTACTTC. Translation: CASSLVRTSGPYEQYF. This sequence joins TRBV13 and TRBJ2-7; 10 nucleotides agree with TRBD2. Germline values: CDR1 PRHDT, CDR2 FYEKMQ (reference sequence). V shed 1 base, J shed 2 bases, and the junction held 5 bases outside the gene matches. This CDR3 contains 16 residues.

The chain recombines TRBV7-6 with TRBJ1-2; D is possibly TRBD1 (6 bases). The V gene's germline CDR1 is SGHVS and CDR2 FNYEAQ. The CDR3 is made up of 13 amino acids. V dropped 3 bases and J dropped 4 bases, with 9 bases sitting between them. DNA of the CDR3: TGTGCCAGCAGCTTTGGCAGGGGCTATGGCTACACCTTC. The encoded protein is CASSFGRGYGYTF.

This chain uses TRBV11-2 with TRBJ2-7; D is ambiguous. V was clipped by 0 bases and J by 5 bases, with 11 bases between them. In germline, CDR1 is SGHAT, CDR2 FQNNGV. The CDR3 consists of 14 residues. The CDR3: CASSLDSPYHEQYF. CDR3 DNA sequence: TGTGCCAGCAGCTTAGATTCCCCGTATCACGAGCAGTACTTC.

With regard to this clone: This is likely an artifact of a read error, given a far larger clone one base away. The chain couples TRBV2 to TRBJ2-3, with TRBD2 identical over 11 bases. CDR3 size: 15 residues. Trimming at V came to 2 bases and at J to 4 bases, leaving 2 bases not matched to a gene. Germline CDR1 reads SNHLY; CDR2 reads FYNNEI. DNA for the CDR3: TGTGCCAGCAGTGAATTAGCGGGGGGGCCAGATACGCAGTATTTT. The encoded protein is CASSELAGGPDTQYF.

The chain employs TRBV24-1 and TRBJ2-1; the match to TRBD1 covers 7 bases. The CDR3 is 15 residues long. V lost 7 bases to trimming and J lost 6 bases; unmatched junction nucleotides: 11. Germline CDR1 is KGHDR and CDR2 is SFDVKD. This chain's CDR3 is CATRSRQGLGNEQFF. DNA for the CDR3: TGTGCCACCAGATCACGACAGGGCTTAGGCAATGAGCAGTTCTTC.

The chain joins TRBV10-3 to TRBJ2-1; D is possibly TRBD2 (6 bases). The germline V and J ends were trimmed by 0 bases and 3 bases, with 15 bases remaining between them. CDR1 is ENHRY and CDR2 is SYGVKD in the germline V gene. This CDR3 has 17 amino acids. CDR3 DNA sequence: TGTGCCATCAGTGAGTCCAGGGAGGAGACCTACTACAATGAGCAGTTCTTC. Translating gives CAISESREETYYNEQFF.

The J gene is TRBJ2-7, the V gene TRBV5-6; 11 bases line up with TRBD2. The CDR3 length is 15 residues. V dropped 2 bases and J dropped 4; count of bases not matched to a gene: 5. The germline V gene has CDR1 SGHDT and CDR2 YYEEEE. The chain's CDR3 is CASSLPGLAAYEQYF. CDR3 DNA: TGTGCCAGCAGCTTACCGGGACTAGCGGCGTACGAGCAGTACTTC.

Details on this clone: At the DNA level, this CDR3 is encoded by other sequences in the same sample as well. This chain uses TRBV6-5 with TRBJ1-2; D remains ambiguous. The length of the CDR3 is 13 residues. The V end lost 5 bases, the J end lost 1 base, and 8 bases lay between the germline ends. Germline CDR1 reads MNHEY; CDR2 reads SVGAGI. The CDR3 reads CASSRDINYGYTF. CDR3 DNA: TGTGCCAGCAGTAGAGACATTAACTATGGCTACACCTTC.

V usage is TRBV9 and J usage is TRBJ2-1; 14 bases are shared with TRBD2. This CDR3 has 16 residues. V trimming: 3 bases; J trimming: 7 bases; junction bases outside the gene matches: 6. CDR1 is SGDLS and CDR2 is YYNGEE in the germline V gene. CDR3 in DNA: TGTGCCAGCAGCGGAGGGACTAGCGGGAGTTGGAATGAGCAGTTCTTC. This gives the protein CASSGGTSGSWNEQFF.

This sequence joins TRBV7-9 and TRBJ2-7, with TRBD2 identical over 8 bases. The CDR3 is 13 amino acids. The germline V gene has CDR1 SEHNR and CDR2 FQNEAQ (reference sequence). V lost 1 base to trimming and J lost 5 bases; unmatched junction nucleotides: 1. The CDR3 reads CASSLGAGDEQYF. The DNA for the CDR3 is TGTGCCAGCAGCTTAGGAGCGGGAGACGAGCAGTACTTC.

This clone was seen a few times. DNA of the CDR3: TGTGCCAGCAGTTATCGGGTCGGACAGAGGAACACTGAAGCTTTCTTT. This translates into CASSYRVGQRNTEAFF. The rearrangement links TRBV6-5 to TRBJ1-1; possibly TRBD1 for D (6 bases). V was clipped by 3 bases and J by 1 base, with 15 bases between them. Germline loops: CDR1 MNHEY, CDR2 SVGAGI. The CDR3 spans 16 residues.

The chain is built from TRBV5-4 and TRBJ1-2; 9 bases agree with TRBD1. The trim removed 5 bases at V and 6 bases at J, leaving 2 bases unmatched. The CDR3 sequence is 12 residues long. Germline-derived CDR1 and CDR2 are SGHNT and YYREEE (reference sequence). CDR3 nucleotides: TGTGCCAGCAGAAGGACAGGGGATGGCTACACCTTC. Amino acids: CASRRTGDGYTF.

The chain couples TRBV7-6 to TRBJ2-7; perhaps TRBD2 as D (6 bases). Deletions cut 3 bases from V and 2 bases from J, with 20 bases between. Germline V gene sequence: CDR1 SGHVS, CDR2 FNYEAQ. The CDR3 loop spans 17 amino acids. The CDR3 DNA reads TGTGCCAGCAGCTTTTTTGGTCGCGGGGATCCCGCCTACGAGCAGTACTTC. The encoded protein is CASSFFGRGDPAYEQYF.

This rearrangement joins TRBV4-3 to TRBJ1-3; 9 nucleotides match TRBD1. The CDR3 is 14 residues long. Looked up from germline, CDR1 is LGHNA and CDR2 is YSLEER. The junction had 2 bases not matched to a gene; V was cut back by 0 bases and J by 8 bases. The CDR3 loop reads CASSQETGGYTIYF. The CDR3 DNA sequence: TGCGCCAGCAGCCAAGAGACAGGGGGTTACACCATATATTTT.

This chain connects TRBV18 to TRBJ1-2; TRBD1 matches at 7 bases. Per germline, CDR1 KGHSH and CDR2 LQKENI. This CDR3 is 17 amino acids long. The junction had 14 bases not matched to a gene; V was cut back by 3 bases and J by 4 bases. In DNA form, the CDR3 reads TGTGCCAGCTCACCGGAGACGGTGGGCAGGGGGAGCTATGGCTACACCTTC. It translates to CASSPETVGRGSYGYTF.

DNA for the CDR3: TGTGCCAGCAGCCAAGATCACTTTAGCGGGAGCTCCTACAATGAGCAGTTCTTC. Its protein is CASSQDHFSGSSYNEQFF. V is TRBV14 and J is TRBJ2-1; 9 bases align to TRBD2. The CDR3 has 18 residues. Trimming took 0 bases from V and 0 from J; bases not matched to a gene: 6. Germline V CDR1 and CDR2: SGHDN, FVKESK.

The chain uses TRBV10-2 and TRBJ1-6; unclear D gene. This CDR3 region has 12 residues. V was shortened by 6 bases and J by 7 bases, with 7 bases between the two germline ends. Germline CDR1 WSHSY, CDR2 SAAADI. The CDR3 reads CASRVENSPLHF. CDR3 bases: TGCGCCAGCAGAGTAGAGAATTCACCCCTCCACTTT.

This clone was seen a single time. This rearrangement joins TRBV27 to TRBJ1-1, with D tentatively TRBD1 (5 bases). This CDR3 spans 11 amino acids. The V gene lost 5 bases and the J gene lost 5 bases, with 6 bases spanning the gap. The germline gives CDR1 MNHEY, CDR2 SMNVEV (reference sequence). The CDR3 reads CASSRGTEAFF. CDR3 nucleotide sequence: TGTGCCAGCAGTCGGGGGACTGAAGCTTTCTTT.

The chain combines TRBV5-1 with TRBJ2-3; 9 positions match TRBD2. This CDR3 spans 15 amino acids. Germline CDR1 and CDR2: SGHRS and YFSETQ. V dropped 5 bases and J dropped 2; count of bases not matched to a gene: 6. The CDR3 loop is CASSVAGASTDTQYF. As DNA, the CDR3 is TGCGCCAGCAGTGTAGCGGGAGCCTCCACAGATACGCAGTATTTT.

Of note for this clone: The same CDR3 is also encoded by other DNA sequences in this sample. This CDR3 is CASSRQGPNYGYTF. The CDR3 DNA sequence: TGTGCCAGTAGTAGACAGGGGCCTAACTATGGCTACACCTTC. V is TRBV19 and J is TRBJ1-2; 8 bases are shared with TRBD1. Unmatched junction bases numbered 1, after V lost 4 bases and J lost 0 bases. Germline-derived CDR1 and CDR2 are LNHDA and SQIVND (reference sequence). The CDR3 sequence is 14 residues long.

The V and J genes are TRBV7-2 and TRBJ2-1; 12 positions match TRBD2. The CDR3 has 17 amino acids. Trimming at V came to 2 bases and at J to 6 bases, leaving 8 bases not matched to a gene. From germline, CDR1 is SGHTA and CDR2 FQGNSA. CDR3 DNA: TGTGCCAGCAGCTTAAGAACGACTAGCGGGAGCGGCAATGAGCAGTTCTTC. It translates to CASSLRTTSGSGNEQFF.

The chain joins TRBV3-1 (or the pseudogene TRBV3-2) to TRBJ2-7, with D maybe TRBD1 (5 bases). The V and J ends lost 1 base and 7 bases respectively, with 17 bases between them. CDR3 length: 15 amino acids. CDR1 and CDR2 from the germline V gene are LGHDT and YNNKEL (reference sequence). CDR3 DNA: TGTGCCAGCAGCCAAGGGCTTAACCCAGGACAAGAGCAGTACTTC. This gives the protein CASSQGLNPGQEQYF.

This rearrangement joins TRBV5-1 to TRBJ2-3; the D is unclear. In germline, CDR1 is SGHRS, CDR2 YFSETQ. The CDR3 is made up of 13 amino acids. V was trimmed by 2 bases and J by 5 bases, leaving 9 bases between them. CDR3 amino acids: CASSFRSGDTQYF. The CDR3 DNA is TGCGCCAGCAGCTTCAGGTCGGGAGATACGCAGTATTTT.

V gene TRBV5-8 combines with J gene TRBJ1-6, with D hard to call. Germline V gene sequence: CDR1 SGHTS, CDR2 YDEGEE. Trimming took 0 bases from V and 8 from J, leaving 6 bases between them. There are 13 residues in the CDR3. This CDR3 is CASSLGRDSPLHF. DNA of the CDR3: TGTGCCAGCAGCTTGGGGAGGGATTCACCCCTCCACTTT.

This clone was found once. The rearrangement uses TRBV5-1 and TRBJ2-2; 7 positions match TRBD1. Germline CDR1 is SGHRS and CDR2 is YFSETQ. The CDR3 consists of 16 residues. V was pared by 3 bases and J by 6 bases, with 11 bases of the junction left unmatched. CDR3 amino acids: CASSWSTGSGAGELFF. The CDR3 DNA sequence: TGCGCCAGCAGCTGGTCGACAGGGTCTGGAGCCGGGGAGCTGTTTTTT.